A selection of T cell receptor beta chains follows, all from one sample in a study of T cell responses to AZD1222 COVID-19 vaccine. Libraries were prepared by immunoSEQ multiplex PCR; TCRdb keeps only in-frame clonotypes and omits some of them. The sample carries about 140,000 clones, around 90% recorded once. Here the sequenced sample was peripheral blood, taken on day 0 of AZD1222 vaccination. All receptors derive from an adult in good health. CDR3s include the opening cysteine and the closing phenylalanine or tryptophan. The order of the fields is J gene, clone size, V gene, CDR3 protein. Clone size is given for some rows only: seen once, a few or many times, or a class if the clone is expanded.

>TRBJ1-5|.|TRBV6-2/TRBV6-3
CASSYIPGVGQPQHF
>TRBJ1-6|once|TRBV4-3
CASSQDGRVNSPLHF
>TRBJ2-3|once|TRBV3-1/TRBV3-2
CASSQVRGGGRDTQYF
>TRBJ1-1|.|TRBV6-2/TRBV6-3
CASSYSVEGAFF
>TRBJ2-2|once|TRBV3-1/TRBV3-2
CASSQDPGFTGELFF
>TRBJ2-7|.|TRBV27
CASSLSPSRGPSYEQYF
>TRBJ2-3|.|TRBV7-3
CASSSGTGRTDTQYF
>TRBJ1-4|.|TRBV7-2
CASSPIRAAANEKLFF
>TRBJ1-4|.|TRBV30
CAWTRFPATNEKLFF
>TRBJ2-4|.|TRBV27
CASSSNVPDAKNIQYF
>TRBJ1-2|.|TRBV5-6
CASSGGQNGYTF
>TRBJ1-4|.|TRBV5-1
CASSTVFGNEKLFF
>TRBJ1-5|.|TRBV28
CASSLLGGEGFQPQHF
>TRBJ1-4|.|TRBV3-1/TRBV3-2
CASSQVGVGTVATLTNEKLFF
>TRBJ2-7|.|TRBV27
CASSYSGGPGEQYF
>TRBJ1-6|.|TRBV5-5
CASSPDLANSYNSPLHF
>TRBJ1-2|.|TRBV6-5
CASSPPSRTYGYTF
>TRBJ1-2|.|TRBV5-6
CASSIKYGGTGPDPGYTF
>TRBJ2-3|.|TRBV10-2
CASTHADTQYF
>TRBJ1-1|few|TRBV5-1
CASSSGGTKNTEAFF
>TRBJ1-1|.|TRBV6-2/TRBV6-3
CASSYSAGMNTEAFF
>TRBJ1-5|once|TRBV6-5
CASSDGFSNQPQHF
>TRBJ1-2|.|TRBV6-2/TRBV6-3
CASSYSGSYGYTF
>TRBJ1-1|.|TRBV7-7
CASSPRPDMNTEAFF
>TRBJ1-1|.|TRBV18
CASSPKAELNTEAFF
>TRBJ1-2|.|TRBV11-2
CASSYKTGGDGYTF
>TRBJ2-7|.|TRBV9
CASSPLAGGPDYSYEQYF
>TRBJ2-5|.|TRBV3-1/TRBV3-2
CASRPERGWQETQYF
>TRBJ1-2|.|TRBV28
CASSFFDRGNYGYTF
>TRBJ2-5|.|TRBV11-3
CASSYQELETQYF
>TRBJ2-1|.|TRBV7-3
CASSEGAEDEQFF
>TRBJ2-2|.|TRBV5-4
CASSDRLANTGELFF
>TRBJ2-1|.|TRBV15
CATSSTGTSGNEQFF
>TRBJ1-2|few|TRBV10-1
CASSEGLNSAYGYTF
>TRBJ1-1|.|TRBV28
CASRLRTANTEAFF
>TRBJ1-2|.|TRBV27
CASIWHKWGKKNYGYTF
>TRBJ1-6|once|TRBV3-1/TRBV3-2
CASSQDYRNSPLHF
>TRBJ2-7|few|TRBV24-1
CATRDLTFGGGTYPEQYF
>TRBJ1-1|.|TRBV11-2
CASRLGQVEYNTEAFF
>TRBJ2-5|once|TRBV11-2
CASSQGETGQETQYF